The 23 T cell receptor beta chains reported below all come from one sample, sequenced in a study of Ad26.COV2.S vaccination and SARS-CoV-2 variants. Stated treatment: 19 received Ad26.COV2.S at low or high dose, single or two shots; roughly five received placebo; per-sample allocation not given. Repertoires come from day 63 after the first vaccine or placebo injection. Sequencing was performed with immunoSEQ multiplex PCR; in TCRdb, only in-frame clones are kept and a portion is missing. Of some 330,000 clones listed, 90% are singletons. Specimen: peripheral blood, collected in a trial of Ad26.COV2.S vaccine versus placebo. These receptors were collected from a person between 18 and 59 years old who received the Ad26.COV2.S COVID-19 vaccine or a placebo.

The chain carries TRBV29-1 and TRBJ2-1; possibly TRBD1 for D (6 bases). The length of the CDR3 is 14 residues. The V gene's germline CDR1 is SQVTM and CDR2 ANQGSEA. Trimming removed 2 bases at V and 6 bases at J, with 14 bases between. CDR3 DNA sequence: TGCAGCGTTGAACCTGTGGGCAGGGGCAATGAGCAGTTCTTC. The encoded protein is CSVEPVGRGNEQFF.

Concerning this clone: Other DNA sequences of this sample code for an identical CDR3. This chain joins TRBV15 and TRBJ2-6; no clear D gene. Germline V gene sequence: CDR1 LNHNV, CDR2 YYDKDF (reference sequence). Trimming cost V 1 base and J 1 base, with 8 bases left between them. This CDR3 is built from 16 residues. CDR3 loop: CATSRAGGSGANVLTF. The CDR3 DNA follows: TGTGCCACCAGCAGAGCAGGCGGTTCTGGGGCCAACGTCCTGACTTTC.

About this clone itself: Different DNA sequences within this sample yield the same CDR3. This chain uses TRBV9 with TRBJ2-2; D remains ambiguous. The CDR3 sequence is 14 residues long. Trimming pared 0 bases from V and 2 bases from J, leaving 5 bases between. Germline lookup yields CDR1 SGDLS and CDR2 YYNGEE. The CDR3 region is CASSVVSNTGELFF. CDR3 nucleotides: TGTGCCAGCAGCGTAGTGAGTAACACCGGGGAGCTGTTTTTT.

The rearrangement links TRBV2 to TRBJ2-2; D not certain. The germline V gene encodes CDR1 SNHLY and CDR2 FYNNEI. The CDR3 loop spans 12 amino acids. The V gene lost 5 bases and the J gene lost 1 base, with 2 bases spanning the gap. The DNA for the CDR3 is TGTGCCAGCAGTCAGAACACCGGGGAGCTGTTTTTT. Protein: CASSQNTGELFF.

This rearrangement joins TRBV6-5 to TRBJ2-7; 7 bases align to TRBD1. V lost 5 bases, J lost 2 bases, and 6 bases stayed unmatched. CDR1 and CDR2 from the germline V gene are MNHEY and SVGAGI. The CDR3 sequence is 14 residues long. CDR3 sequence (DNA): TGTGCCAGCAGTAGCCAGGGGGTAGCCTACGAGCAGTACGTC. This sequence encodes CASSSQGVAYEQYV.

The chain carries TRBV3-1 (or the pseudogene TRBV3-2) and TRBJ2-3; 8 bases map to TRBD2. V shed 7 bases and J 2 bases; nucleotides not matched to a gene: 5. This CDR3 comprises 14 residues. Germline-derived CDR1 and CDR2 are LGHDT and YNNKEL (reference sequence). CDR3 protein: CASNGGAFTDTQYF. DNA for the CDR3: TGTGCCAGCAACGGGGGGGCCTTCACAGATACGCAGTATTTT.

The gene calls are TRBV7-2 and TRBJ1-2; weak D call: TRBD1 (6 bases). Deletions cut 5 bases from V and 4 bases from J, with 23 bases between. The CDR3 has 17 amino acids. Germline CDR1 is SGHTA and CDR2 is FQGNSA. The CDR3 is CASSIRKGGTPPYGYTF. The CDR3 DNA reads TGTGCCAGCAGCATAAGAAAGGGGGGTACACCTCCCTATGGCTACACCTTC. Full variable domain (missing parts from reference TRBV7-2 and TRBJ1-2): GAGVSQSPSNKVTEKGKDVELRCDPISGHTALYWYRQSLGQGLEFLIYFQGNSAPDKSGLPSDRFSAERTGGSVSTLTIQRTQQEDSAVYLCASSIRKGGTPPYGYTFGSGTRLTVV.

V is TRBV21-1 and J is TRBJ1-1. TRBV21-1 counts as a pseudogene. CDR3 length: 16 amino acids. This chain's CDR3 is CASSKGVRRGGTEAFF. In DNA, the CDR3 is TGTGCCAGCAGCAAGGGGGTGAGAAGGGGCGGGACTGAAGCTTTCTTT.

CDR3 sequence: CASSQASGSYYGYTF. The CDR3, as DNA: TGCGCCAGCAGCCAAGCATCAGGGTCCTATTATGGCTACACCTTC. The chain couples TRBV4-3 to TRBJ1-2; D may be TRBD1 (5 bases). The germline gives CDR1 LGHNA, CDR2 YSLEER. V was clipped by 1 base and J by 5 bases, with 14 bases between them. The CDR3 runs to 15 residues.

The chain employs TRBV5-5 and TRBJ1-1, with unresolved D. The CDR3 runs to 13 residues. Germline V gene sequence: CDR1 SGHKS, CDR2 YYEKEE (reference sequence). V gave up 1 base and J gave up 1 base, with 5 bases separating them. The CDR3 sequence is CASSLFQNTEAFF. The DNA of the CDR3 is TGTGCCAGCAGCTTGTTTCAGAACACTGAAGCTTTCTTT. The complete variable domain, with remaining parts taken from reference TRBV5-5 and TRBJ1-1, reads DAGVTQSPTHLIKTRGQQVTLRCSPISGHKSVSWYQQVLGQGPQFIFQYYEKEERGRGNFPDRFSARQFPNYSSELNVNALLLGDSALYLCASSLFQNTEAFFGQGTRLTVV.

In its sample, this clone was seen once. The genes are TRBV19 and TRBJ2-2; 10 bases line up with TRBD2. The CDR3 extends over 15 amino acids. V shed 4 bases, J shed 8 bases, and the junction held 7 bases outside the gene matches. CDR1 is LNHDA and CDR2 is SQIVND in the germline V gene (reference sequence). Here the CDR3 DNA reads TGTGCCAGTAGTAGTTTGGCTAGCGGGAGTGGGGAGCTGTTTTTT. Translation gives CASSSLASGSGELFF.

The rearrangement uses TRBV14 and TRBJ2-7; D ambiguous. Per germline, CDR1 SGHDN and CDR2 FVKESK. V lost 1 base to trimming and J lost 3 bases, with 7 bases between them. This CDR3 has 13 amino acids. The CDR3 here is CASSQGSIYEQYF. For the CDR3, the DNA is TGTGCCAGCAGCCAAGGGTCGATCTACGAGCAGTACTTC.

This chain joins TRBV7-9 and TRBJ1-1; no definite D call. The CDR3 contains 13 residues. Per germline, CDR1 SEHNR and CDR2 FQNEAQ (reference sequence). V lost 0 bases and J lost 6, with 8 bases in between. The CDR3 DNA is TGTGCCAGCAGCTTAGCCCCTTCTCCTGAAGCTTTCTTT. This gives the protein CASSLAPSPEAFF.

This chain links TRBV6-5 with TRBJ1-5; D unclear. V was clipped by 0 bases and J by 4 bases, with 10 bases between them. CDR3 length equals 15 residues. Germline loops: CDR1 MNHEY, CDR2 SVGAGI. The chain's CDR3 is CASSYSGGVNQPQHF. The DNA of the CDR3 is TGTGCCAGCAGTTACTCCGGCGGGGTGAATCAGCCCCAGCATTTT.

This chain links TRBV2 with TRBJ2-5, with D tentatively TRBD2 (6 bases). The germline V gene has CDR1 SNHLY and CDR2 FYNNEI. The CDR3 has 14 residues. The V and J ends lost 1 base and 2 bases respectively, with 8 bases between them. In DNA, the CDR3 is TGTGCCAGCAGTGAAGGACGGGGGCAAGAGACCCAGTACTTC. Protein: CASSEGRGQETQYF.

This sequence joins TRBV6-5 and TRBJ1-1; D unclear. CDR1 is MNHEY and CDR2 is SVGAGI in the germline V gene. CDR3 size: 15 residues. Deletions cut 0 bases from V and 3 bases from J, with 11 bases between. The CDR3 DNA reads TGTGCCAGCAGTTACTCGTCCGCTAGGGACACTGAAGCTTTCTTT. Encoded protein: CASSYSSARDTEAFF.

V and J are TRBV10-1 and TRBJ2-7; TRBD1 aligns across 8 bases. V lost 6 bases and J lost 2; bases outside the gene matches: 6. CDR3 length equals 14 residues. Germline V CDR1 and CDR2: WNHNN, SYGVQD (reference sequence). For the CDR3, the DNA is TGCGCCAGCAGAGGACAGGGTGCTACCTACGAGCAGTACGTC. The encoded protein is CASRGQGATYEQYV.

V usage is TRBV19 and J usage is TRBJ2-3, with a weak D call TRBD1 (5 bases). The germline V and J ends were trimmed by 1 base and 4 bases, with 9 bases remaining between them. Germline CDR1 is LNHDA and CDR2 is SQIVND (reference sequence). The CDR3 spans 14 residues. The CDR3 sequence is CASSIAQGSDTQYF. The CDR3 bases are TGTGCCAGTAGTATAGCTCAGGGTTCAGATACGCAGTATTTT. The whole variable domain, filled in from reference TRBV19 and TRBJ2-3, reads DGGITQSPKYLFRKEGQNVTLSCEQNLNHDAMYWYRQDPGQGLRLIYYSQIVNDFQKGDIAEGYSVSREKKESFPLTVTSAQKNPTAFYLCASSIAQGSDTQYFGPGTRLTVL.

In this sample, this clone turned up once. V is TRBV30 and J is TRBJ2-1; no clear D gene. The CDR3 consists of 10 residues. Germline-derived CDR1 and CDR2 are GTSNPN and SVGIG (reference sequence). V was shortened by 2 bases and J by 7 bases, with 3 bases between the two germline ends. The CDR3 region has the DNA TGTGCCTGGAGTCGTAATGAGCAGTTCTTC. Its translation is CAWSRNEQFF.

The chain employs TRBV27 and TRBJ1-2; possible D gene TRBD1, 6 bases. The CDR3 runs 15 residues. Germline values: CDR1 MNHEY, CDR2 SMNVEV (reference sequence). V was cut by 5 bases and J by 5 bases, with 18 bases left in between. The CDR3 DNA follows: TGTGCCAGCAGTGAACAGGGCCCCTGGGAATATGGCTACACCTTC. This codes for CASSEQGPWEYGYTF.

This chain connects TRBV7-2 to TRBJ1-5; 8 nucleotides line up with TRBD1. CDR1 SGHTA and CDR2 FQGNSA come from the germline V gene. This CDR3 region has 15 residues. The ends lost 5 bases at V and 3 bases at J; junction bases unmatched: 6. CDR3 sequence (DNA): TGTGCCAGCAGCCAGGGGGCGAACAACAATCAGCCCCAGCATTTT. Its translation: CASSQGANNNQPQHF.

The genes are TRBV5-1 and TRBJ1-2; D is possibly TRBD1 (6 bases). CDR1 is SGHRS, CDR2 YFSETQ, per germline. Trimming pared 4 bases from V and 0 bases from J, leaving 13 bases between. This CDR3 region has 15 residues. The CDR3 sequence is CASSPQGIANYGYTF. CDR3 DNA sequence: TGCGCCAGCAGCCCCCAGGGGATAGCTAACTATGGCTACACCTTC.

V and J are TRBV4-3 and TRBJ2-7; D could derive from TRBD1 or TRBD2 (5 bases each). The germline V gene encodes CDR1 LGHNA and CDR2 YSLEER. This CDR3 spans 14 amino acids. Trimming shortened V by 0 bases and J by 2 bases, and 8 bases separated the two germline ends. The DNA for the CDR3 is TGCGCCAGCAGCCAAGATGAGGGGACCTACGAGCAGTACTTC. It encodes CASSQDEGTYEQYF.